This TCR beta chain was observed in a study of PD-1 blockade in mismatch repair-deficient tumors. Study as a whole: All were previously treated, progressing patients with 12 mismatch repair-deficient cancer types.

The CDR3 is made up of 15 amino acids. Per germline, CDR1 MNHEY and CDR2 SMNVEV (reference sequence). V was pared by 2 bases and J by 4 bases, with 2 bases of the junction left unmatched. Profiled with immunoSEQ multiplex PCR; TCRdb holds only in-frame clones, not every one. Counted here are 120,000 or so clones, 88% occurring once; the ten biggest clones make up 12%. The TCR-sequenced patients were a few responders to pembrolizumab. This receptor was obtained from an adult with mismatch repair-deficient cancer. The source material was peripheral blood, sampled just under 74 weeks after starting pembrolizumab. The chain has TRBV27 and TRBJ2-1; 10 bases are a match to TRBD2. The CDR3: CASSLTAGGYNEQFF. The CDR3 nucleotides read TGTGCCAGCAGTTTAACAGCGGGAGGGTACAATGAGCAGTTCTTC.